This T cell receptor beta chain was identified in a study of OX40 agonist ivuxolimab in advanced cancers. At the level of the study: Among those treated, three patients had partial responses, one with hepatocellular carcinoma and two with cutaneous melanoma.

Study-level results: In CD8+ T cells, expanded clones were on average more numerous than in CD4+.

Sequenced by immunoSEQ multiplex PCR; TCRdb stores in-frame clones only, minus some. The sample has approximately 70,000 clones; 60% to 80% are singletons. Comments on this clone: Its antigen is unidentified.

Looked up from germline, CDR1 is MNHEY and CDR2 is SMNVEV (reference sequence). The CDR3 has 14 residues. V trimming: 5 bases; J trimming: 5 bases; junction bases outside the gene matches: 8. Sequencing used CD4+ or CD8+ T cells sorted from blood, obtained in a trial of the OX40 agonist ivuxolimab. V usage is TRBV27 and J usage is TRBJ2-5, with 7 bases matching TRBD1. The source is an adult with an advanced solid tumor such as melanoma, head and neck, liver or kidney cancer. For the CDR3, the DNA is TGTGCCAGCAGTGTACAGGGGACCTGGGAGACCCAGTACTTC. It specifies CASSVQGTWETQYF.